The entry below describes one T cell receptor beta chain. Antigen specificity is unknown. These data originate in a study of shared clonotypes between healthy human individuals. The wider study: Those who served as donors were a couple of women and a few men between the ages of 18 and 49.

The V end lost 1 base, the J end lost 0 bases, and 13 bases lay between the germline ends. Germline-derived CDR1 and CDR2 are LNHNV and YYDKDF (reference sequence). The CDR3 runs 17 residues. Assay: immunoSEQ multiplex PCR; the TCRdb copy retains only in-frame clones and omits some. The repertoire holds 560,000 or so clones, with approximately 96% as singletons. Positive CCR7 selection of CD45RO-negative cells yielded the naive CD8 cells, and terminally differentiated effector memory CD45RA+ cells were excluded. Points from the study as a whole: The authors sampled blood alone, and tissue repertoires likely differ.

This TCR derives from a woman between 25 and 40 years old in good health. Sequenced input: naive CD8+ T cells sorted from blood. The genes are TRBV15 and TRBJ1-3; D call uncertain. The CDR3 here is CATSRGLSGSSGNTIYF. The CDR3 DNA sequence: TGTGCCACCAGCAGAGGGCTCTCAGGATCCTCTGGAAACACCATATATTTT.